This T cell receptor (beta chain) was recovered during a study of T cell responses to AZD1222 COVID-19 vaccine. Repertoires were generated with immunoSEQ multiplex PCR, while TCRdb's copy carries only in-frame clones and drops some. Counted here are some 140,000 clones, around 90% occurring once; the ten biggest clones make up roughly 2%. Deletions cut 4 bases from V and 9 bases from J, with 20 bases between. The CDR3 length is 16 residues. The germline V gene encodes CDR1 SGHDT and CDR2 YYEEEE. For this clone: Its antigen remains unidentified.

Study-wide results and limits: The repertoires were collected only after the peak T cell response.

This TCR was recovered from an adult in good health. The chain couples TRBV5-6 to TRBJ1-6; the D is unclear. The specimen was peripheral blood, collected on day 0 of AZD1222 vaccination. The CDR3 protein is CASSPRRFLRASPLHF. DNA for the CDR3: TGTGCCAGCAGCCCCCGGCGGTTCTTACGGGCTTCACCCCTCCACTTT.